This T cell receptor (beta chain) was obtained from a study of blood T cell repertoires in COVID-19. Study overall: From T cells, B-cell-depleted T cells, or PBMCs came the material, which was cDNA or gDNA.

Authors' methods: Scientists estimated how many nucleated cells there were by amplifying reference gene primers. Method: immunoSEQ multiplex PCR; TCRdb's copy keeps in-frame clones and lacks some. V and J calls and clone size are as listed in that table; D and trimming were resolved from the DNA. The sample has 110,000 to 150,000 clones, 90% seen once. CDR1 is LNHDA, CDR2 SQIVND, per germline (reference sequence). CDR3 length: 15 amino acids. The V gene lost 6 bases and the J gene lost 10 bases, with 19 bases spanning the gap. Sequenced material: peripheral blood. The clonotype originates from an elderly woman with acute or convalescent COVID-19. V is TRBV19 and J is TRBJ1-6; D may be TRBD1 (6 bases). The CDR3 nucleotides are TGTGCCAGTAGGCCGACATGGGGGGGCGGCTCACCCCTCCACTTT. Residues: CASRPTWGGGSPLHF.